One and the same sample provided the 32 T cell receptor beta chains below, sequenced in a study of radiation and T cells in renal cell carcinoma. TCRdb's copy holds only in-frame clones and misses some; the assay was immunoSEQ multiplex PCR. The sample lists around 80,000 clones, 82% occurring once. Noted time point: blood 2 weeks post-SBRT. Described treatment: 15 Gy SBRT to primary tumor, nephrectomy 4 weeks later. The sequenced sample was blood, obtained from a patient whose treatment included radiotherapy and nephrectomy. The receptors were sampled from a man in his sixties with renal cell carcinoma.

The table lists this clone with a count of one. The rearrangement joins TRBV7-3 to TRBJ1-1, with a tentative D call TRBD1 (5 bases). Germline V gene data show CDR1 as SGHTA and CDR2 as FQGTGA. The CDR3 is 15 residues long. Trimming cost V 5 bases and J 5 bases, with 18 bases left between them. The chain's CDR3 is CASSPLDRGDTEAFF. CDR3 nucleotide sequence: TGTGCCAGCAGCCCACTGGACCGGGGGGATACTGAAGCTTTCTTT.

This clone came up once. V gene TRBV5-4 combines with J gene TRBJ2-1; 9 bases agree with TRBD2. Germline V gene lookup returns CDR1 SGHNT and CDR2 YYREEE (reference sequence). V lost 3 bases and J lost 7; bases outside the gene matches: 14. The CDR3 is made up of 17 amino acids. CDR3 DNA sequence: TGTGCCAGCAGCTCACGACTAGCGGAAAAGAGTGGGAATGAGCAGTTCTTC. Translated, it gives CASSSRLAEKSGNEQFF.

This clone was detected only once. V and J are TRBV2 and TRBJ2-2; D gene ambiguous. The CDR3 totals 12 residues. The V end was cut by 7 bases, the J end by 5 bases, with 8 bases between. Germline loops: CDR1 SNHLY, CDR2 FYNNEI. The CDR3 loop is CASMMMTGELFF. The CDR3 nucleotides read TGTGCCAGCATGATGATGACCGGGGAGCTGTTTTTT.

V is TRBV6-6 and J is TRBJ2-1; TRBD1 matches at 8 bases. The length of the CDR3 is 13 residues. Germline V gives CDR1 MNHNY, CDR2 SVGAGI (reference sequence). Trimming took 5 bases from V and 8 from J; bases not matched to a gene: 5. The CDR3 reads CASSSRQGYEQFF. Here the CDR3 DNA reads TGTGCCAGCAGTAGCCGACAGGGGTATGAGCAGTTCTTC.

The rearrangement uses TRBV28 and TRBJ2-3, with D unclear. This CDR3 has 13 residues. Trimming shortened V by 6 bases and J by 2 bases, and 9 bases separated the two germline ends. Germline V gene sequence: CDR1 MDHEN, CDR2 SYDVKM. The chain's CDR3 is CASSRSFTDTQYF. CDR3 DNA sequence: TGTGCCAGCAGCCGGTCTTTCACAGATACGCAGTATTTT.

The chain couples TRBV4-1 to TRBJ2-2; D gene unclear. Germline values: CDR1 MGHRA, CDR2 YSYEKL. V was pared by 1 base and J by 4 bases, with 4 bases between. The CDR3 has 13 amino acids. The CDR3 protein is CASSQVGTGELFF. CDR3 nucleotide sequence: TGCGCCAGCAGCCAAGTGGGCACCGGGGAGCTGTTTTTT.

The chain joins TRBV28 to TRBJ2-1; no definite D call. V was clipped by 8 bases and J by 10 bases, with 9 bases between them. The CDR3 has 10 amino acids. Per germline, CDR1 MDHEN and CDR2 SYDVKM. CDR3 sequence (DNA): TGTGCCAGCGGCAGGTTGGAGCAGTTCTTC. As protein: CASGRLEQFF.

The chain is built from TRBV28 and TRBJ1-1; 11 bases match TRBD1. V lost 9 bases to trimming and J lost 11 bases; unmatched junction nucleotides: 11. Germline V CDR1 and CDR2: MDHEN, SYDVKM. This CDR3 has 13 amino acids. In nucleotides, the CDR3 is TGTGCCAGTACACCGGACAGGGGGCAGGATGCTTTCTTT. Residues: CASTPDRGQDAFF.

The rearrangement links TRBV11-1 to TRBJ2-3, with TRBD2 matching 13 bases. CDR3 length: 17 residues. V shed 5 bases and J 1 base; nucleotides not matched to a gene: 6. From germline, CDR1 is SGHAT and CDR2 FQDESV (reference sequence). The CDR3, as DNA: TGTGCCAGCAGCCCCTCAGGACTAGCGGGAGGCACAGATACGCAGTATTTT. Translation gives CASSPSGLAGGTDTQYF. The full variable domain, its missing parts supplied by reference TRBV11-1 and TRBJ2-3, is EAEVAQSPRYKITEKSQAVAFWCDPISGHATLYWYRQILGQGPELLVQFQDESVVDDSQLPKDRFSAERLKGVDSTLKIQPAELGDSAMYLCASSPSGLAGGTDTQYFGPGTRLTVL.

V is TRBV7-8 and J is TRBJ2-1; D gene unclear. This CDR3 has 16 amino acids. The ends were cut back, 1 base at V and 4 bases at J, with 14 bases in the middle. The germline CDR1 and CDR2 sequences are SGHVS and FQNEAQ. The DNA for the CDR3 is TGTGCCAGCAGCTTAGATAGGACCTTAGGTTACAATGAGCAGTTCTTC. Translation gives CASSLDRTLGYNEQFF.

The V call is TRBV6-5, the J call TRBJ1-1, with no clear D. Germline CDR1 MNHEY, CDR2 SVGAGI. Trimming removed 5 bases from V and 0 bases from J, with 10 bases in between. The length of the CDR3 is 14 residues. CDR3 sequence: CASSRGPMNTEAFF. Here the CDR3 DNA reads TGTGCCAGCAGTCGAGGCCCCATGAACACTGAAGCTTTCTTT.

V and J are TRBV19 and TRBJ2-5; no clear D. The V and J ends lost 11 bases and 5 bases respectively, with 21 bases between them. In germline, CDR1 is LNHDA, CDR2 SQIVND (reference sequence). CDR3 length: 14 residues. CDR3 sequence reads: CASQPGAPAETQYF. In DNA form, the CDR3 reads TGTGCCTCCCAGCCGGGTGCACCGGCGGAGACCCAGTACTTC.

This chain uses TRBV6-6 with TRBJ2-7; perhaps TRBD2 as D (7 bases). CDR1 MNHNY and CDR2 SVGAGI come from the germline V gene (reference sequence). The length of the CDR3 is 13 residues. V lost 8 bases and J 4 bases, leaving 15 bases between the germline ends. CDR3 sequence (DNA): TGTGCCAGCGCAGGGGCTAGCGGATACGAGCAGTACTTC. Amino acids: CASAGASGYEQYF.

The sample holds one count of this clone. This chain connects TRBV7-6 to TRBJ2-7, with TRBD1 matching over 10 bases. The CDR3 sequence is 22 residues long. Germline V gene lookup returns CDR1 SGHVS and CDR2 FNYEAQ. J gave up 0 bases and V 1 base, and 21 bases lay outside the gene matches. The DNA for the CDR3 is TGTGCCAGCAGCTTAGGTGGGACAGGGGTGGTAGCGCTAACCCAAACCTCCTACGAGCAGTACTTC. Protein sequence: CASSLGGTGVVALTQTSYEQYF.

This rearrangement joins TRBV5-1 to TRBJ2-1, with 10 bases that match TRBD2. The V and J ends lost 3 bases and 7 bases, in that order; junction bases with no gene match: 4. Germline lookup yields CDR1 SGHRS and CDR2 YFSETQ. The CDR3 length is 14 residues. The CDR3 sequence: CASSSGLAENEQFF. The CDR3 DNA sequence: TGCGCCAGCAGCTCAGGACTAGCGGAGAATGAGCAGTTCTTC. Combining the CDR3 with reference TRBV5-1 and TRBJ2-1 gives the whole variable domain KAGVTQTPRYLIKTRGQQVTLSCSPISGHRSVSWYQQTPGQGLQFLFEYFSETQRNKGNFPGRFSGRQFSNSRSEMNVSTLELGDSALYLCASSSGLAENEQFFGPGTRLTVL.

This clone was counted between two and nine times. The chain combines TRBV7-9 with TRBJ2-2, with 10 bases lining up with TRBD1. This CDR3 is built from 15 residues. CDR1 and CDR2 (germline): SEHNR, FQNEAQ (reference sequence). V gave up 8 bases and J gave up 1 base; unmatched junction bases: 4. The CDR3 coding sequence is TGTGCCAGCCTAAGGGACAGGGGGAACACCGGGGAGCTGTTTTTT. This sequence encodes CASLRDRGNTGELFF.

This clone was counted once. The chain employs TRBV5-1 and TRBJ1-6; D ambiguous. Deletions cut 4 bases from V and 5 bases from J, with 10 bases between. The germline V gene encodes CDR1 SGHRS and CDR2 YFSETQ. The length of the CDR3 is 14 residues. CDR3 coding DNA: TGCGCCAGCAGCAACGGGGAAGATAATTCACCCCTCCACTTT. It yields the protein CASSNGEDNSPLHF.

The chain uses TRBV4-3 and TRBJ2-1, with D unresolved. CDR1 is LGHNA, CDR2 YSLEER, per germline. V lost 1 base, J lost 2 bases, and 9 bases lay in between. This CDR3 is built from 15 residues. CDR3 sequence (DNA): TGCGCCAGCAGCCAAGGCTGGCAGACCTACAATGAGCAGTTCTTC. This encodes CASSQGWQTYNEQFF.

In this sample, this clone turned up a few times. The V call is TRBV20-1, the J call TRBJ2-6, with unresolved D. The CDR3 loop spans 11 amino acids. Germline V gene data show CDR1 as DFQATT and CDR2 as SNEGSKA (reference sequence). Trimming pared 5 bases from V and 6 bases from J, leaving 5 bases between. CDR3 bases: TGCAGTGCTGGTGAGGCCAACGTCCTGACTTTC. Amino acids: CSAGEANVLTF.

The rearrangement joins TRBV10-1 to TRBJ1-5, with TRBD1 as a possible D gene (6 bases). Trimming stripped 5 bases from V and 5 bases from J, with 10 bases between. The CDR3 has 13 amino acids. Germline CDR1 is WNHNN and CDR2 is SYGVQD (reference sequence). Written as DNA, the CDR3 is TGCGCCAGCAGTAACAGGGTGGATCAGCCCCAGCATTTT. Residues: CASSNRVDQPQHF.

The chain carries TRBV5-8 and TRBJ1-4, with a tentative D call TRBD1 (5 bases). The CDR3 sequence is 17 residues long. Germline V CDR1 and CDR2: SGHTS, YDEGEE. V was shortened by 2 bases and J by 4 bases, with 18 bases between the two germline ends. The CDR3 spells CASSFRVSGDNNEKLFF. Here the CDR3 DNA reads TGTGCCAGCAGCTTTAGGGTCTCGGGGGATAATAATGAAAAACTGTTTTTT.

This clone was observed once. The gene calls are TRBV5-1 and TRBJ2-3, with 10 bases aligning to TRBD2. CDR3 length: 15 residues. J was trimmed by 6 bases and V by 4 bases; bases with no gene match: 8. CDR1 is SGHRS and CDR2 is YFSETQ in the germline V gene. DNA of the CDR3: TGCGCCAGCAGCGCGGCTAGCGGGAGTTACGATACGCAGTATTTT. Encoded protein: CASSAASGSYDTQYF.

This chain links TRBV27 with TRBJ2-3, with 11 bases matching TRBD2. This CDR3 has 16 residues. The germline V gene encodes CDR1 MNHEY and CDR2 SMNVEV (reference sequence). V was clipped by 5 bases and J by 8 bases; unmatched bases: 12. The CDR3 protein is CASSPTSGGLITTQYF. The CDR3 coding sequence is TGTGCCAGCAGTCCTACTAGCGGGGGTTTGATCACTACGCAGTATTTT.

The chain recombines TRBV7-9 with TRBJ2-1; D remains unclear. Trimming shortened V by 3 bases and J by 7 bases, and 7 bases separated the two germline ends. This CDR3 is built from 12 residues. Looked up from germline, CDR1 is SEHNR and CDR2 is FQNEAQ (reference sequence). This CDR3 reads CASSLGLNEQFF. The CDR3 DNA follows: TGTGCCAGCAGCTTGGGATTGAATGAGCAGTTCTTC. Combining the CDR3 with reference TRBV7-9 and TRBJ2-1 gives the whole variable domain DTGVSQNPRHKITKRGQNVTFRCDPISEHNRLYWYRQTLGQGPEFLTYFQNEAQLEKSRLLSDRFSAERPKGSFSTLEIQRTEQGDSAMYLCASSLGLNEQFFGPGTRLTVL.

This clone has just a few counts. The chain is built from TRBV19 and TRBJ1-5; 7 nucleotides match TRBD1. CDR1 is LNHDA, CDR2 SQIVND, per germline (reference sequence). The CDR3 covers 16 residues. After removal of 8 bases from V and 1 base from J, the junction contained 11 bases not matched to a gene. Written as DNA, the CDR3 is TGTGCCAGTCAAGACAGGGAGCTGGGGAGCAATCAGCCCCAGCATTTT. It encodes CASQDRELGSNQPQHF.

The V and J genes are TRBV27 and TRBJ1-5; D is uncertain. Trimming removed 6 bases from V and 0 bases from J, with 9 bases in between. Germline V lookup: CDR1 MNHEY, CDR2 SMNVEV (reference sequence). This CDR3 is 14 amino acids long. The CDR3 loop reads CASSPESSNQPQHF. As DNA, the CDR3 is TGTGCCAGCAGCCCAGAGAGTAGCAATCAGCCCCAGCATTTT.

This clone was counted a few times. This chain uses TRBV7-9 with TRBJ2-7; TRBD2 agrees at 8 bases. CDR3 length: 12 residues. The germline V gene has CDR1 SEHNR and CDR2 FQNEAQ (reference sequence). V shed 8 bases, J shed 6 bases, and the junction held 6 bases outside the gene matches. CDR3: CASRAGVGEQYF. The DNA for the CDR3 is TGTGCCAGCCGAGCGGGGGTCGGCGAGCAGTACTTC. The whole variable domain, filled in from reference TRBV7-9 and TRBJ2-7, reads DTGVSQNPRHKITKRGQNVTFRCDPISEHNRLYWYRQTLGQGPEFLTYFQNEAQLEKSRLLSDRFSAERPKGSFSTLEIQRTEQGDSAMYLCASRAGVGEQYFGPGTRLTVT.

The chain employs TRBV29-1 and TRBJ2-5; TRBD1 aligns across 7 bases. The junction had 5 bases not matched to a gene; V was cut back by 7 bases and J by 3 bases. CDR3 length equals 12 residues. In germline, CDR1 is SQVTM, CDR2 ANQGSEA. CDR3 sequence (DNA): TGCAGCGGGGACAGAGACGAAGAGACCCAGTACTTC. It translates to CSGDRDEETQYF.

The genes are TRBV7-2 and TRBJ2-7; 15 bases agree with TRBD2. V lost 3 bases to trimming and J lost 7 bases; unmatched junction nucleotides: 4. The CDR3 loop spans 15 amino acids. Germline loops: CDR1 SGHTA, CDR2 FQGNSA. DNA for the CDR3: TGTGCCAGCAGCTTCCAGGGACTAGCGGGAGGAGAGCAGTACTTC. Protein: CASSFQGLAGGEQYF.

This clone is a singleton in its sample. This chain joins TRBV2 and TRBJ2-3, with 14 bases aligning to TRBD2. The CDR3 loop spans 15 amino acids. CDR1 is SNHLY and CDR2 is FYNNEI in the germline V gene. The V segment lost 8 bases and the J segment 8 bases; nucleotides outside the gene matches: 9. This CDR3 is CASVFRLAGGSTQYF. The CDR3 DNA reads TGTGCCAGCGTCTTTAGACTAGCGGGAGGGAGTACGCAGTATTTT.

The CDR3 here is CASSKNQGGGQGKTQYF. The CDR3 DNA is TGTGCCAGCAGCAAAAATCAAGGGGGAGGACAGGGGAAGACCCAGTACTTC. The chain employs TRBV21-1 and TRBJ2-5; whether TRBD1, the table's D call, matches the DNA was not checked. TRBV21-1 is shown as a pseudogene. The CDR3 consists of 17 residues.

The rearrangement uses TRBV9 and TRBJ2-6, with a tentative D call TRBD2 (6 bases). The CDR3 is 17 amino acids. The germline V and J ends were trimmed by 4 bases and 2 bases, with 16 bases remaining between them. Germline V CDR1 and CDR2: SGDLS, YYNGEE. In DNA form, the CDR3 reads TGTGCCAGCAGCCCCCAAACCGGGGGTACTGGGGCCAACGTCCTGACTTTC. It yields the protein CASSPQTGGTGANVLTF.